Following are 24 T cell receptor beta chains from one sample sequenced in a study of blood T cell repertoires in COVID-19. This table comes from immunoSEQ multiplex PCR, and its TCRdb copy is limited to in-frame clones, with some not included. Among roughly 62,000 clones listed, roughly 92% were seen once. The sample comprised peripheral blood. The receptor set was obtained from a human donor in a cohort sampled during active COVID-19.

The rearrangement uses TRBV7-3 and TRBJ2-2; a possible D gene is TRBD1 (6 bases). This CDR3 has 16 residues. V was trimmed by 5 bases and J by 0 bases, leaving 13 bases between them. The germline CDR1 and CDR2 sequences are SGHTA and FQGTGA. In DNA form, the CDR3 reads TGTGCCAGCAGCGCGACAGGAAACCCGAACACCGGGGAGCTGTTTTTT. It translates to CASSATGNPNTGELFF. The full variable domain, rest sourced from reference TRBV7-3 and TRBJ2-2, is GAGVSQTPSNKVTEKGKYVELRCDPISGHTALYWYRQSLGQGPEFLIYFQGTGAADDSGLPNDRFFAVRPEGSVSTLKIQRTERGDSAVYLCASSATGNPNTGELFFGEGSRLTVL.

This clone was seen a single time. The V and J genes are TRBV7-2 and TRBJ1-6, with 10 nucleotides matching TRBD1. The CDR3 loop spans 14 amino acids. Germline CDR1 and CDR2: SGHTA and FQGNSA. The trim removed 5 bases at V and 6 bases at J, leaving 1 base unmatched. The CDR3 DNA is TGTGCCAGCAGCGGGACAGGGGTTAATTCACCCCTCCACTTT. Its translation: CASSGTGVNSPLHF.

The CDR3 here is CASSPSAGQGVFDGYTF. The CDR3 bases are TGTGCCAGCTCGCCGTCAGCCGGACAGGGGGTATTCGATGGCTACACCTTC. The rearrangement uses TRBV18 and TRBJ1-2, with 10 bases identical to TRBD1. Trimming cost V 6 bases and J 6 bases; bases outside gene matches: 16. CDR1 and CDR2 (germline): KGHSH, LQKENI. This CDR3 has 17 amino acids.

The chain is built from TRBV30 and TRBJ2-1; D is undetermined. Germline-derived CDR1 and CDR2 are GTSNPN and SVGIG (reference sequence). The CDR3 has 11 residues. Trimming stripped 1 base from V and 8 bases from J, with 6 bases between. In nucleotides, the CDR3 is TGTGCCTGGAGTGGGAGTGATGAGCAGTTCTTC. It codes for CAWSGSDEQFF.

This clone came up a few times. The chain links TRBV6-5 to TRBJ1-2; tentatively, D is TRBD1 (6 bases). Germline assignment: CDR1 MNHEY and CDR2 SVGAGI. This CDR3 contains 13 residues. Between the trimmed V and J ends, which lost 4 bases and 0 bases, there was a span of 6 bases. The CDR3 protein is CASSSGANYGYTF. CDR3 in DNA: TGTGCCAGCAGTTCAGGGGCTAACTATGGCTACACCTTC.

The rearrangement joins TRBV25-1 to TRBJ2-7; D is uncertain. V lost 1 base and J 3 bases, leaving 10 bases between the germline ends. The CDR3 runs to 14 residues. Germline V gene sequence: CDR1 MGHDK, CDR2 SYGVNS. Here the CDR3 reads CASSELSSLYEQYF. The CDR3 DNA is TGTGCCAGCAGTGAATTGAGTTCACTCTACGAGCAGTACTTC.

The rearrangement links TRBV7-8 to TRBJ2-2; 7 positions match TRBD1. The CDR3 has 16 residues. The J segment lost 0 bases and the V segment lost 6 bases, leaving 7 bases of the junction unmatched. Per the germline V gene, CDR1 is SGHVS and CDR2 is FQNEAQ. In DNA, the CDR3 is TGTGCCAGCAGTAGGGGGACAGTCTCGAACACCGGGGAGCTGTTTTTT. As protein: CASSRGTVSNTGELFF.

The chain recombines TRBV10-1 with TRBJ1-5; no definite D call. The CDR3 loop spans 15 amino acids. The V gene lost 1 base and the J gene lost 2 bases, with 9 bases spanning the gap. In germline, CDR1 is WNHNN, CDR2 SYGVQD (reference sequence). The CDR3 DNA follows: TGCGCCAGCAGTGAGTGGGTGGGAGGCAATCAGCCCCAGCATTTT. Its translation: CASSEWVGGNQPQHF.

The V call is TRBV5-1, the J call TRBJ2-7; possible D gene TRBD1, 6 bases. The CDR3 is made up of 14 amino acids. V dropped 4 bases and J dropped 0 bases, with 11 bases sitting between them. The germline V gene encodes CDR1 SGHRS and CDR2 YFSETQ. The CDR3 coding sequence is TGCGCCAGCAGCCTACAGGGATTCTCCTACGAGCAGTACTTC. Protein product: CASSLQGFSYEQYF.

This chain connects TRBV5-8 to TRBJ1-4, with D possibly matching TRBD1 (5 bases). Trimming cost V 5 bases and J 4 bases, with 15 bases left between them. CDR1 and CDR2 (germline): SGHTS, YDEGEE. There are 15 residues in the CDR3. As DNA, the CDR3 is TGTGCCAGCAGGGGAGGAAGCGGGGGTAATGAAAAACTGTTTTTT. Translated: CASRGGSGGNEKLFF. The full variable domain, with the rest looked up from reference TRBV5-8 and TRBJ1-4, is EAGVTQSPTHLIKTRGQQATLRCSPISGHTSVYWYQQALGLGLQFLLWYDEGEERNRGNFPPRFSGRQFPNYSSELNVNALELEDSALYLCASRGGSGGNEKLFFGSGTQLSVL.

J is TRBJ2-1 and V is TRBV12-5; TRBD1 agrees at 7 bases. V shed 6 bases and J 4 bases; nucleotides not matched to a gene: 9. The germline CDR1 and CDR2 sequences are LGHNT and FRNRAP. CDR3 size: 15 residues. The CDR3 DNA follows: TGTGCTAGTGGACCCGGACAGGTGTCTTACAATGAGCAGTTCTTC. This translates into CASGPGQVSYNEQFF.

Comments on this clone: An end of the junction differs from the germline gene, which may be a read error. The chain couples TRBV7-7 to TRBJ1-5, with TRBD1 matching 7 bases. The germline V gene has CDR1 SSHAT and CDR2 FNYEAQ (reference sequence). CDR3 length equals 18 residues. In DNA, the CDR3 is TGTGCTAGCAGCTACCCGCATGGGAAAGACAGGGCAGGTCAGCCCCAGCATTTT. It yields the protein CASSYPHGKDRAGQPQHF.

This clone has more than one count but fewer than ten. The chain uses TRBV18 and TRBJ1-2, with TRBD1 matching 10 bases. CDR1 KGHSH and CDR2 LQKENI come from the germline V gene. The ends lost 3 bases at V and 9 bases at J; junction bases unmatched: 1. CDR3 size: 12 residues. CDR3 DNA sequence: TGTGCCAGCTCACCGGACAGGGGGAGCTACACCTTC. Its protein is CASSPDRGSYTF.

The genes are TRBV4-1 and TRBJ1-1; possibly TRBD1 for D (5 bases). The V end was cut by 4 bases, the J end by 1 base, with 19 bases between. CDR3 size: 17 residues. Looked up from germline, CDR1 is MGHRA and CDR2 is YSYEKL. The CDR3 sequence: CASSRITAQGGNTEAFF. CDR3 sequence (DNA): TGCGCCAGCAGCCGAATCACGGCGCAGGGAGGGAACACTGAAGCTTTCTTT.

For this clone: Within the sample, other DNA sequences also encode this same CDR3. This chain connects TRBV9 to TRBJ2-3, with D maybe TRBD2 (6 bases). Germline CDR1 and CDR2: SGDLS and YYNGEE. The length of the CDR3 is 15 residues. The V end lost 0 bases, the J end lost 2 bases, and 10 bases lay between the germline ends. CDR3 DNA sequence: TGTGCCAGCAGCGTAGGGGGCGGGATCACAGATACGCAGTATTTT. Its translation is CASSVGGGITDTQYF.

The V and J genes are TRBV6-5 and TRBJ2-1; no clear D. The V and J ends lost 4 bases and 0 bases respectively, with 10 bases between them. This CDR3 has 15 amino acids. Germline CDR1 and CDR2: MNHEY and SVGAGI. CDR3 protein: CASSFSSASYNEQFF. CDR3 nucleotides: TGTGCCAGCAGTTTTAGTTCTGCCTCCTACAATGAGCAGTTCTTC.

The chain couples TRBV11-3 to TRBJ2-2, with 7 bases that match TRBD2. The V segment lost 5 bases and the J segment 0 bases; nucleotides outside the gene matches: 12. The V gene's germline CDR1 is SGHNT and CDR2 YENEEA. The CDR3 covers 18 residues. The CDR3 nucleotides are TGTGCCAGCAGCCCCCATGCAGCGGGAATCCCGAACACCGGGGAGCTGTTTTTT. Its translation is CASSPHAAGIPNTGELFF.

Only a few counts were recorded for this clone. The V gene is TRBV28, the J gene TRBJ1-2; 12 bases are shared with TRBD1. After removal of 3 bases from V and 6 bases from J, the junction contained 2 bases not matched to a gene. This CDR3 region has 14 residues. In germline, CDR1 is MDHEN, CDR2 SYDVKM. The CDR3, as DNA: TGTGCCAGCAGTTTCCGGGACAGGGGGCATGGCTACACCTTC. Protein product: CASSFRDRGHGYTF.

The V gene is TRBV9, the J gene TRBJ2-1; 9 nucleotides agree with TRBD2. The CDR3 consists of 15 residues. V was pared by 0 bases and J by 8 bases, with 6 bases of the junction left unmatched. Germline CDR1 and CDR2: SGDLS and YYNGEE. CDR3 nucleotide sequence: TGTGCCAGCAGCGTAGGAACTAGCGGGTACTATGAGCAGTTCTTC. This encodes CASSVGTSGYYEQFF.

The rearrangement uses TRBV4-2 and TRBJ1-2, with 7 bases that match TRBD1. This CDR3 spans 14 amino acids. V shed 3 bases and J 8 bases; nucleotides not matched to a gene: 9. The V gene's germline CDR1 is LGHNA and CDR2 YNFKEQ. The CDR3 region is CASSQTGLGYGYTF. The CDR3 DNA sequence: TGTGCCAGCAGCCAGACAGGGTTGGGTTACGGCTACACCTTC.

This clone was seen just once. One end of the junction does not line up with germline, which may come from a read error. The chain combines TRBV7-3 with TRBJ2-5; 13 bases align to TRBD2. The CDR3 spans 14 residues. Looked up from germline, CDR1 is SGHTA and CDR2 is FQGTGA. The CDR3 here is CASSYTGLAGAKDF. The CDR3 nucleotides are TGTGCCAGCAGCTACACCGGACTAGCGGGGGCCAAGGACTTC.

This chain connects TRBV6-4 to TRBJ2-7, with TRBD2 as a possible D gene (5 bases). Germline assignment: CDR1 MRHNA and CDR2 SNTAGT. The CDR3 runs to 18 residues. The CDR3 DNA is TGTGTCGATCGAGGGAACCGGACTTGCCCGCACTCTTACGTCGAGCAGTACTTC. It is translated as CVDRGNRTCPHSYVEQYF.

This chain connects TRBV3-1 (or the pseudogene TRBV3-2) to TRBJ1-3, with a tentative D call TRBD1 (5 bases). The CDR3 totals 15 residues. The germline V gene encodes CDR1 LGHDT and CDR2 YNNKEL (reference sequence). Trimming removed 5 bases at V and 2 bases at J, with 13 bases between. The CDR3 nucleotides read TGTGCCAGCAGCACCGGGGGAGGGCCTGGAAACACCATATATTTT. Its protein product is CASSTGGGPGNTIYF.

The chain has TRBV19 and TRBJ1-2; TRBD1 is a possible D gene (6 bases). V lost 4 bases to trimming and J lost 4 bases, with 16 bases between them. The CDR3 covers 15 residues. The germline gives CDR1 LNHDA, CDR2 SQIVND (reference sequence). The CDR3 is CASSTGTLGSYGYTF. The CDR3, as DNA: TGTGCCAGTAGTACTGGGACATTGGGGTCCTATGGCTACACCTTC.